This is a list of T cell receptor beta chains from one sample in a study of Graves' ophthalmopathy and Graves' hyperthyroidism. One entry per CDR3 protein results from TCRdb running MiXCR on the multiplex PCR reads. The profile covers roughly 480,000 distinct CDR3 sequences, with under 15% appearing a single time and 9.8% taken by the ten largest. Sequencing was carried out using blood. The source of these receptors is a woman under 40 with Graves' ophthalmopathy. Each CDR3 is given with its conserved first and last residue. D genes are given only for firm matches. The size entry is marked missing in some rows and otherwise reads once, few, many or a size class.

clone_size | d_call | j_call | v_call | cdr3_nt | cdr3_aa
many | TRBD1 | TRBJ1-3 | TRBV12-3/TRBV12-4 | TGTGCCAGCAGGAATCCCGGGACAGAATCTGGAAACACCATATATTTT | CASRNPGTESGNTIYF
NA | NA | TRBJ2-7 | TRBV11-2 | TGTGCCAGCAGCTTAGATACAAGAGAGGGGGAGCAGTACTTC | CASSLDTREGEQYF
NA | NA | TRBJ2-7 | TRBV4-1 | TGCGCCAGCAGCCAAGATGAGCCTTCCGAGCAGTACTTC | CASSQDEPSEQYF
few | NA | TRBJ2-2 | TRBV7-9 | TGTGCCAGCCCGAAGTTCACCGGGGAGCTGTTTTTT | CASPKFTGELFF
many | NA | TRBJ2-2 | TRBV15 | TGTGCCACCAGGACTGAGAGAACGAACACCGGGGAGCTGTTTTTT | CATRTERTNTGELFF
NA | TRBD1 | TRBJ1-5 | TRBV18 | TGTGCCAGCTCTCTCCGACAGGGTAGGGAGCCCCAGCATTTT | CASSLRQGREPQHF
NA | TRBD1 | TRBJ2-5 | TRBV30 | TGTGCCTGGAGGGACAGGGGGCAAAGTGGTGGGACCCAGTACTTC | CAWRDRGQSGGTQYF
many | NA | TRBJ1-1 | TRBV6-1 | TGTGCCAGCAGTGTAACAGGAGAGGGCACTGAAGCTTTCTTT | CASSVTGEGTEAFF
many | TRBD2 | TRBJ2-4 | TRBV30 | TGTGCCTGGAGCGTAGGACTAGCGGGAGGTGACATTCAGTACTTC | CAWSVGLAGGDIQYF
many | TRBD1 | TRBJ2-2 | TRBV12-3/TRBV12-4 | TGTGCCAGCAGTTTGAACCAGGGGGTCACCGGGGAGCTGTTTTTT | CASSLNQGVTGELFF
once | TRBD1 | TRBJ1-1 | TRBV30 | TGTGCCTGGAGGGGGCAGGGGGACTGGCGGACGGCTGAAGCTTTCTTT | CAWRGQGDWRTAEAFF
few | NA | TRBJ2-2 | TRBV28 | TGTGCCAGCAGTTTTAATGCTGGGGGTTCCAACACCTCGAACACCGGGGAGCTGTTTTTT | CASSFNAGGSNTSNTGELFF
many | NA | TRBJ2-5 | TRBV5-1 | TGCGCCAGCAGAATATCGACTAGGGGAGAGACCCAGTACTTC | CASRISTRGETQYF
many | TRBD1 | TRBJ1-3 | TRBV6-5 | TGTGCCAGCATGTGGAGACAGGGAACGGCCTCTGGAAACACCATATATTTT | CASMWRQGTASGNTIYF
many | NA | TRBJ1-5 | TRBV30 | TGTGCCTGGAGTGTTTCAGGAGGGGGCAATCAGCCCCAGCATTTT | CAWSVSGGGNQPQHF
NA | NA | TRBJ2-5 | TRBV6-2/TRBV6-3 | TGTGCCAGCACCAAGAGGACGAGGGAGACCCAGTACTTC | CASTKRTRETQYF
many | NA | TRBJ2-5 | TRBV7-9 | TGTGCCAGCAGCCTGACCGCTAGAGAGACCCAGTACTTC | CASSLTARETQYF
NA | TRBD1 | TRBJ2-7 | TRBV20-1 | TGCAGTGCTAGAGCTCGTCCCCGGGACAGGGATTACGAGCAGTACTTC | CSARARPRDRDYEQYF
many | TRBD1 | TRBJ1-1 | TRBV7-3 | TGTGCCAGCAGTACGACCTCCGGGACAGGGGGCGCGGGAGCTTTCTTT | CASSTTSGTGGAGAFF
many | NA | TRBJ1-1 | TRBV12-3/TRBV12-4 | TGTGCCAGCAGCCTTCCAGGGGTGGGGGTCCTGAACACTGAAGCTTTCTTT | CASSLPGVGVLNTEAFF
many | NA | TRBJ2-7 | TRBV6-2/TRBV6-3 | TGTGCCAGCAGTTACGCCAAGACAGTTCGGCGCGAGCAGTACTTC | CASSYAKTVRREQYF
many | NA | TRBJ2-7 | TRBV19 | TGTGCCAGTGGGGGGATCTACGAGCAGTACTTC | CASGGIYEQYF
many | TRBD1 | TRBJ1-2 | TRBV7-8 | TGTGCCAGCAGCTTAGAACGGACAGGACCTCATGGCTACACCTTC | CASSLERTGPHGYTF
many | NA | TRBJ1-2 | TRBV7-8 | TGTGCCAGCAGCTTAGAGAGGAGTTATGGCTACACCTTC | CASSLERSYGYTF
many | NA | TRBJ1-2 | TRBV4-1 | TGCGCCAGCAGCCAAGGATTGGTGGACAGACCCTCTACATCCTTC | CASSQGLVDRPSTSF
many | NA | TRBJ2-5 | TRBV2 | TGTGCCAGCAGTGAAAGTAGTACCCAGTACTTC | CASSESSTQYF
few | NA | TRBJ2-7 | TRBV7-6 | TGTGCCAGCAGCTCCCGGGCGGGAAACCCCTACGAGCAGTACTTC | CASSSRAGNPYEQYF